This entry is about one T cell receptor beta chain. The data were taken from a study of cytomegalovirus exposure and HLA in healthy donors. Between the trimmed V and J ends, which lost 0 bases and 0 bases, there was a span of 4 bases. There are 15 residues in the CDR3. Germline V gene data show CDR1 as SGDLS and CDR2 as YYNGEE. TCRdb's table, derived via immunoSEQ multiplex PCR, lists solely in-frame clones and lacks some. Among about 58,000 clones listed, around 90% were seen once. Separate from the approximately 700-subject first cohort was the approximately 110-subject validation cohort, to which the donors belonged.

The source is a man between 18 and 35 years old in good health and CMV-seronegative. Sequences were obtained from PBMCs. V and J are TRBV9 and TRBJ2-6, with D unclear. CDR3 sequence: CASSVGNSGANVLTF. In nucleotides, the CDR3 is TGTGCCAGCAGCGTAGGTAACTCTGGGGCCAACGTCCTGACTTTC.